A selection of T cell receptor beta chains follows, all from one sample in a study of blood T cell repertoires in COVID-19. Repertoires were generated with immunoSEQ multiplex PCR, while TCRdb's copy carries only in-frame clones and drops some. The repertoire holds some 97,000 clones, with just under 80% as singletons. The sequenced sample was peripheral blood. The receptors stem from a woman in her 70s with acute or convalescent COVID-19. Each CDR3 is given with its conserved first and last residue. A D gene is named only where the DNA matches it firmly. Rows give clone size only sometimes, using once, few, many, or a class for an expanded clone.

j_gene,d_gene,abundance,v_gene,CDR3nt,CDR3aa
TRBJ2-5,.,.,TRBV5-4,TGTGCCAGCAGCTTGTCTCGGGGGGCCCTCGGCGAGACCCAGTACTTC,CASSLSRGALGETQYF
TRBJ2-3,.,.,TRBV6-2/TRBV6-3,TGTGCCAGCAGTTACGCCCGAGGGGATACGCAGTATTTT,CASSYARGDTQYF
TRBJ1-1,TRBD1,.,TRBV14,TGTGCCAGCAGCCCGTACAGGGGGAAGACTGAAGCTTTCTTT,CASSPYRGKTEAFF
TRBJ1-2,.,.,TRBV30,TGTGCCTGGAGTGTACAAGGGGAAGGCTACACCTTC,CAWSVQGEGYTF
TRBJ1-1,.,.,TRBV30,TGTGCCTGGAGTGCCACACTGAACACTGAAGCTTTCTTT,CAWSATLNTEAFF
TRBJ2-3,TRBD2,.,TRBV3-1/TRBV3-2,TGTGCCAGCAGCCTTGGACTAGCGGGGGGTGGAACAGATACGCAGTATTTT,CASSLGLAGGGTDTQYF
TRBJ1-2,TRBD1,.,TRBV2,TGTGCCAGCAGGGCGACAGGGGATCAGGCTGGCTACACCTTC,CASRATGDQAGYTF
TRBJ2-3,TRBD2,.,TRBV29-1,TGCAGCGCCGATGGACTAGCGGGGACAGATACGCAGTATTTT,CSADGLAGTDTQYF
TRBJ1-3,TRBD1,once,TRBV4-1,TGCGCCAGCAGCCATGTACGGGACAGGGGTTCCTCTGGAAACACCATATATTTT,CASSHVRDRGSSGNTIYF
TRBJ1-2,TRBD1,.,TRBV7-2,TGTGCCAGCAGCTTAGGAGGACAGGCCTCCTATGGCTACACCTTC,CASSLGGQASYGYTF
TRBJ1-1,.,.,TRBV7-3,TGTGCCAGCAGTCGAAACGGGAACACTGAAGCTTTCTTT,CASSRNGNTEAFF
TRBJ1-3,.,.,TRBV19,TGTGCCAGTCGAAGGGGGACATCCGAAAACACCATATATTTT,CASRRGTSENTIYF